Here is one TCR beta chain with its context. The antigen is not known. The study's findings and limits: Tumor memory CD4+ T cell TCR gene usage was found to cluster with blood and lymph node memory CD4+ cells and with lymph node naive CD4+ cells. Tumor Tregs overlapped most with tumor, then blood, naive CD4+ cells. Whole repertoires were not studied in the larger cohort, only one V-J beta rearrangement.

Tregs were sorted as CD4+CD25+CD127-/low cells. TCRdb re-called the 5' RACE reads through MiXCR, storing one row per CDR3 protein. The profile shows around 55,000 distinct CDR3 sequences, about a fifth of them singletons. This CDR3 is built from 14 residues. CDR1 is MGHRA, CDR2 YSYEKL, per germline. Trimming shortened V by 11 bases and J by 8 bases, and 23 bases separated the two germline ends. Material for sequencing was tumor-infiltrating Tregs sorted from the breast tumor. The gene calls are TRBV4-1 and TRBJ2-3, with a tentative D call TRBD2 (5 bases). The TCR was taken from a female donor with breast cancer. The CDR3, as DNA: TGCGCCGGCGGCCAAGTCGTTGGACTTGGTACGCAGTATTTT. This translates into CAGGQVVGLGTQYF.